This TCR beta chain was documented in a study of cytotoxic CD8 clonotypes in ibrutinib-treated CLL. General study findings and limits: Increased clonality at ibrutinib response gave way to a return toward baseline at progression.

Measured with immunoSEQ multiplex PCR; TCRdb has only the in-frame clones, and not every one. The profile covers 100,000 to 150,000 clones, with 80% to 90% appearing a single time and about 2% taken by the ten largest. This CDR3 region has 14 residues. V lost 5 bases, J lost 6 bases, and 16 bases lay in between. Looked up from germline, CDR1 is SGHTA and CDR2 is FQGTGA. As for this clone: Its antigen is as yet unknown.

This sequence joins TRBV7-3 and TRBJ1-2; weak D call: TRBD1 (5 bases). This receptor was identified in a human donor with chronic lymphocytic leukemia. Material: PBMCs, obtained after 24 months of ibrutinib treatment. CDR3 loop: CASSLGGRVDGYTF. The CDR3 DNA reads TGTGCCAGCAGCCTAGGAGGCAGGGTGGATGGCTACACCTTC.